Below, 2 T cell receptor beta chains from the same sample are listed, as sequenced in a study of shared clonotypes between healthy human individuals. Repertoires were generated with immunoSEQ multiplex PCR, while TCRdb's copy carries only in-frame clones and drops some. The profile covers some 470,000 clones, with approximately 80% appearing a single time and approximately 13% taken by the ten largest. The specimen sequenced was PBMCs. These receptors were collected from a woman between 40 and 55 years old in good health. Some clones in this sample may be carry-over from other donors' samples.

This chain connects TRBV5-6 to TRBJ2-7; 11 bases align to TRBD2. Unmatched junction bases numbered 6, after V lost 4 bases and J lost 3 bases. The CDR3 has 15 amino acids. CDR1 SGHDT and CDR2 YYEEEE come from the germline V gene. Here the CDR3 DNA reads TGTGCCAGCAGCCCCGGGACTAGCGGACTCTACGAGCAGTACTTC. This translates into CASSPGTSGLYEQYF.

This clone was seen more than once but under ten times. The J gene is TRBJ2-1, the V gene TRBV7-2; 8 positions agree with TRBD2. This CDR3 has 16 amino acids. After removal of 5 bases from V and 7 bases from J, the junction contained 13 bases not matched to a gene. Germline values: CDR1 SGHTA, CDR2 FQGNSA. The CDR3 region is CASSPGGSGTNNEQFF. The CDR3 DNA reads as TGTGCCAGCAGCCCAGGAGGTAGCGGGACGAATAATGAGCAGTTCTTC.